These 19 T cell receptor beta chains share one sample of origin, sequenced in a study of CD8 T cells in ankylosing spondylitis. TCRdb recomputed calls from the 5' RACE reads with MiXCR, one row per CDR3 protein. The sample holds under 250,000 distinct CDR3 sequences, about 10% seen once. Sequencing was performed on blood, either unsorted or a sorted T cell fraction (not recorded which). The receptors here all came from a male donor with ankylosing spondylitis or in good health (not recorded which).

The J gene is TRBJ2-1, the V gene TRBV12-3 or TRBV12-4, with D tentatively TRBD2 (6 bases). The ends were cut back, 7 bases at V and 9 bases at J, with 22 bases in the middle. This CDR3 region has 15 residues. The CDR3 loop is CASTLSRGLGSEQFF. The CDR3 coding sequence is TGTGCCAGCACCCTCAGTCGGGGGTTGGGTAGTGAGCAGTTCTTC.

This clonotype was seen repeatedly, ten times or more. The gene calls are TRBV5-1 and TRBJ2-2, with 9 bases lining up with TRBD2. With V trimmed by 0 bases and J by 5 bases, 5 bases remained unmatched. The germline V gene has CDR1 SGHRS and CDR2 YFSETQ. The length of the CDR3 is 16 residues. CDR3 sequence (DNA): TGCGCCAGCAGCTTGGAGCTAGCGGGAAAAACCGGGGAGCTGTTTTTT. This translates into CASSLELAGKTGELFF.

This clonotype occurred a few times. The chain couples TRBV7-2 to TRBJ2-3; no clear D gene. The CDR3 consists of 15 residues. Germline V gene data show CDR1 as SGHTA and CDR2 as FQGNSA. V lost 1 base to trimming and J lost 2 bases, with 10 bases between them. CDR3 sequence reads: CASSLGTAYTDTQYF. DNA for the CDR3: TGTGCCAGCAGCTTAGGGACGGCTTACACAGATACGCAGTATTTT.

V gene TRBV6-2 or TRBV6-3 combines with J gene TRBJ2-7; D is tentatively TRBD1 or TRBD2 (5 bases each). V shed 8 bases and J shed 4 bases, with 18 bases lying between them. Germline values: CDR1 MNHEY, CDR2 SVGEGT. CDR3 length equals 14 residues. DNA for the CDR3: TGTGCCAGCTTACACCCAGAGGGGTTGTACGAGCAGTACTTC. This gives the protein CASLHPEGLYEQYF.

For the CDR3, the DNA is TGCGCCAGCAGCCATGGATTGTACACAGATACGCAGTATTTT. Protein: CASSHGLYTDTQYF. The gene calls are TRBV4-1 and TRBJ2-3, with D unresolved. This CDR3 is built from 14 residues. V lost 3 bases, J lost 2 bases, and 9 bases lay in between. Looked up from germline, CDR1 is MGHRA and CDR2 is YSYEKL.

This clonotype was recorded many times. This chain joins TRBV12-5 and TRBJ1-3; no clear D. V was clipped by 3 bases and J by 2 bases, with 14 bases between them. CDR1 and CDR2 from the germline V gene are LGHNT and FRNRAP. CDR3 length: 16 residues. The CDR3 nucleotides are TGTGCTAGTGGTTTAGTGGTGACGGGAACTGGAAACACCATATATTTT. It codes for CASGLVVTGTGNTIYF.

The rearrangement links TRBV11-2 to TRBJ2-2; 7 bases agree with TRBD1. The J segment lost 1 base and the V segment lost 5 bases, leaving 7 bases of the junction unmatched. The CDR3 sequence is 16 residues long. CDR1 is SGHAT and CDR2 is FQNNGV in the germline V gene. The CDR3 coding sequence is TGTGCCAGCAGCATAAGACAGGGAAAGAACACCGGGGAGCTGTTTTTT. It is translated as CASSIRQGKNTGELFF.

This clonotype occurred a few times. The gene calls are TRBV30 and TRBJ2-7, with D unclear. The V and J ends lost 0 bases and 6 bases respectively, with 12 bases between them. This CDR3 comprises 13 residues. The germline gives CDR1 GTSNPN, CDR2 SVGIG (reference sequence). The CDR3 here is CAWSVLVSTEQYF. Written as DNA, the CDR3 is TGTGCCTGGAGTGTACTCGTGAGTACCGAGCAGTACTTC.

This clonotype has at least ten counts. The rearrangement links TRBV20-1 to TRBJ1-2; D remains unclear. V lost 0 bases and J lost 7, with 15 bases in between. This CDR3 comprises 14 residues. Germline-derived CDR1 and CDR2 are DFQATT and SNEGSKA (reference sequence). In DNA form, the CDR3 reads TGCAGTGCTAGAGACCCCGTCTTGCGGGGTGGCTACACCTTC. This codes for CSARDPVLRGGYTF.

This clonotype was observed at least ten times. This chain uses TRBV7-9 with TRBJ1-4, with no clear D. This CDR3 spans 14 amino acids. Germline V gene lookup returns CDR1 SEHNR and CDR2 FQNEAQ (reference sequence). V lost 5 bases and J 7 bases, leaving 14 bases between the germline ends. DNA of the CDR3: TGTGCCAGCAGCCCACTTCGTCTTCGTGAAAAACTGTTTTTT. This sequence encodes CASSPLRLREKLFF.

This clonotype was counted at least ten times. The genes are TRBV7-8 and TRBJ1-5; the D gene is possibly TRBD1 (5 bases). Germline-derived CDR1 and CDR2 are SGHVS and FQNEAQ. The CDR3 loop spans 15 amino acids. V was clipped by 5 bases and J by 5 bases, with 16 bases between them. CDR3 protein: CASSPKRDLYQPQHF. CDR3 bases: TGTGCCAGCAGCCCGAAACGGGACCTATATCAGCCCCAGCATTTT.

The chain employs TRBV27 and TRBJ2-1, with TRBD1 matching 10 bases. The CDR3 is 16 amino acids. The junction had 5 bases not matched to a gene; V was cut back by 5 bases and J by 1 base. Germline assignment: CDR1 MNHEY and CDR2 SMNVEV (reference sequence). CDR3 protein: CASSNRDRGSYNEQFF. The CDR3 DNA reads as TGTGCCAGCAGTAATCGGGACAGGGGATCCTACAATGAGCAGTTCTTC.

This clonotype was counted between two and nine times. The rearrangement uses TRBV20-1 and TRBJ2-1, with 10 bases lining up with TRBD2. The CDR3 contains 17 residues. After removal of 6 bases from V and 7 bases from J, the junction contained 18 bases not matched to a gene. Germline V gene lookup returns CDR1 DFQATT and CDR2 SNEGSKA (reference sequence). CDR3 region: CSARAGNPSGRGNEQFF. The CDR3 DNA follows: TGCAGTGCCAGGGCGGGCAATCCTAGCGGGAGAGGAAATGAGCAGTTCTTC.

In this sample, this clonotype turned up many times. The chain combines TRBV5-1 with TRBJ2-1; 7 bases match TRBD2. Per the germline V gene, CDR1 is SGHRS and CDR2 is YFSETQ. V lost 4 bases to trimming and J lost 0 bases; unmatched junction nucleotides: 7. CDR3 length: 16 residues. The CDR3 protein is CASSGRASSSYNEQFF. CDR3 bases: TGCGCCAGCAGCGGGAGGGCGAGCAGCTCCTACAATGAGCAGTTCTTC.

This clonotype has at least ten counts. The chain couples TRBV7-8 to TRBJ2-3; 10 positions match TRBD2. This CDR3 spans 17 amino acids. J was trimmed by 4 bases and V by 5 bases; bases with no gene match: 12. CDR1 and CDR2 from the germline V gene are SGHVS and FQNEAQ. The chain's CDR3 is CASSPGLAFQSADTQYF. CDR3 nucleotides: TGTGCCAGCAGCCCGGGACTAGCGTTCCAGTCGGCAGATACGCAGTATTTT. Looking up the rest from reference TRBV7-8 and TRBJ2-3 gives the full variable domain: GAGVSQSPRYKVAKRGQDVALRCDPISGHVSLFWYQQALGQGPEFLTYFQNEAQLDKSGLPSDRFFAERPEGSVSTLKIQRTQQEDSAVYLCASSPGLAFQSADTQYFGPGTRLTVL.

This chain uses TRBV25-1 with TRBJ2-2; the D gene is possibly TRBD2 (6 bases). V lost 5 bases, J lost 1 base, and 14 bases lay in between. The CDR3 contains 16 residues. Germline V gene sequence: CDR1 MGHDK, CDR2 SYGVNS. The CDR3 protein is CASSLEVGGNTGELFF. DNA for the CDR3: TGTGCCAGCAGTCTCGAGGTGGGGGGGAACACCGGGGAGCTGTTTTTT.

In the case of this clonotype: A junction end diverges from the germline sequence, so it may reflect a read error. V and J are TRBV7-9 and TRBJ2-1, with D perhaps matching TRBD2 (6 bases). The length of the CDR3 is 17 residues. Germline CDR1 and CDR2: SEHNR and FQNEAQ (reference sequence). CDR3 bases: TGTGCGAGCAGCGTAAGCCTCTCGAACACGGGGGTAGGAGAGCAGTTCTTC. Its translation: CASSVSLSNTGVGEQFF.

The rearrangement uses TRBV7-9 and TRBJ2-1; TRBD1 or TRBD2 may be the D gene (5 bases each). The CDR3 has 12 residues. Germline assignment: CDR1 SEHNR and CDR2 FQNEAQ (reference sequence). V dropped 0 bases and J dropped 10 bases, with 7 bases sitting between them. The CDR3: CASSLAGREQFF. The CDR3, as DNA: TGTGCCAGCAGCTTAGCGGGACGAGAGCAGTTCTTC.

The chain couples TRBV12-3 or TRBV12-4 to TRBJ2-3; 10 bases agree with TRBD2. The CDR3 runs to 21 residues. V lost 2 bases to trimming and J lost 0 bases; unmatched junction nucleotides: 17. CDR3 nucleotide sequence: TGTGCCAGCAGTTTAATTCTCAGGGGACTAGCGAACCGAAGTAGCACAGATACGCAGTATTTT. The encoded protein is CASSLILRGLANRSSTDTQYF.